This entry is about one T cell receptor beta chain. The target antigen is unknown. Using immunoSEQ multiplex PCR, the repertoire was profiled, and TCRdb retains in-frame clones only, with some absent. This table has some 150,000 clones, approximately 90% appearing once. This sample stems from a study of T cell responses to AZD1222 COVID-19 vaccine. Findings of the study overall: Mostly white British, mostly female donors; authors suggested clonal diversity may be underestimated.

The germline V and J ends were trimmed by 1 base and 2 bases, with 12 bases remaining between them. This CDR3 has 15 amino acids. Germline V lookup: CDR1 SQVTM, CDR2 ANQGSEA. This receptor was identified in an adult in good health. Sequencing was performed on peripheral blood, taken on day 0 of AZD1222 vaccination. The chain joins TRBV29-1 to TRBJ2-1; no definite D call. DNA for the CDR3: TGCAGCGTTGAAGCCGCCGGCGGAACCTACAATGAGCAGTTCTTC. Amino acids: CSVEAAGGTYNEQFF.